This TCR beta chain was sequenced in a study of OX40 agonist ivuxolimab in advanced cancers. Across the study: Treatment of patients was with ivuxolimab, an agonistic anti-OX40 (CD134) antibody.

Study-level findings and limits: CD8+ T cells (on average) carried more expanded clones than CD4+ T cells.

V was cut by 4 bases and J by 6 bases, with 16 bases left in between. There are 15 residues in the CDR3. Germline V lookup: CDR1 MNHEY, CDR2 SVGAGI. A remark on this clone: As yet, its antigen is unknown.

Only in-frame clones appear in the TCRdb table, and some are missing; sequencing was by immunoSEQ multiplex PCR. The data show about 58,000 clones, around 83% seen once. The specimen comprised CD4+ or CD8+ T cells sorted from blood, sampled in a trial of the OX40 agonist ivuxolimab. The TCR was taken from an adult with an advanced solid tumor such as melanoma, head and neck, liver or kidney cancer. V and J are TRBV6-5 and TRBJ1-5; D ambiguous. The DNA of the CDR3 is TGTGCCAGCAGTTCGGGCGGGGAGTTCAGTCAGCCCCAGCATTTT. Its protein is CASSSGGEFSQPQHF.